These T cell receptor beta chains were read from a single sample in a study of PD-L1 blockade in urothelial cancer. The assay was immunoSEQ multiplex PCR, and TCRdb's table has in-frame clones only and misses some. Counted here are 60,000 to 80,000 clones, around nine tenths occurring once; the ten biggest clones make up approximately 10%. The sample consisted of PBMCs, taken around atezolizumab (anti-PD-L1) treatment. These receptors all stem from a man aged 55 to 69 with urothelial cancer. Each CDR3 is given with its conserved first and last residue. Each record gives: D gene, clone size, J gene, V gene, CDR3 DNA, CDR3 protein. The D gene is left open where the match is weak. For some rows the clone size is stated as once, few or many, or as a class when expanded; others skip it.

D: -
size: -
J: TRBJ2-1
V: TRBV18
DNA: TGTGCCAGCTCACCTCCGGGACAACGCTACAATGAGCAGTTCTTC
CDR3: CASSPPGQRYNEQFF

D: -
size: once
J: TRBJ1-3
V: TRBV28
DNA: TGTGCCAGCAGTCGAGCGGGGAGAGGGTCTGGAAACACCATATATTTT
CDR3: CASSRAGRGSGNTIYF

D: TRBD2
size: -
J: TRBJ2-3
V: TRBV28
DNA: TGTGCCAGCAGCCTAACTAGCGGTGGGGATACGCAGTATTTT
CDR3: CASSLTSGGDTQYF

D: -
size: -
J: TRBJ2-6
V: TRBV4-3
DNA: TGCGCCAGCAGCCAAGATCGGACAGCCAGACTCTCTGGGGCCAACGTCCTGACTTTC
CDR3: CASSQDRTARLSGANVLTF

D: -
size: -
J: TRBJ1-5
V: TRBV7-8
DNA: TGTGCCAGCAGCGTGTATAGCAATCAGCCCCAGCATTTT
CDR3: CASSVYSNQPQHF

D: -
size: -
J: TRBJ2-1
V: TRBV11-1
DNA: TGTGCCAGCAGCTTAGCGAGGGTAGGATCCTACAATGAGCAGTTCTTC
CDR3: CASSLARVGSYNEQFF

D: -
size: -
J: TRBJ1-2
V: TRBV28
DNA: TGTGCCAGCAGGGGCCGTCTTAACTATGGCTACACCTTC
CDR3: CASRGRLNYGYTF

D: -
size: -
J: TRBJ2-7
V: TRBV5-8
DNA: TGTGCCAGCAGCTTGGGTTTAAGGGCAGGGGGGAACGAGCAGTACTTC
CDR3: CASSLGLRAGGNEQYF

D: -
size: -
J: TRBJ1-3
V: TRBV6-1
DNA: TGTGCCAGCAGTGCACAAGGACTTACCGGAAACACCATATATTTT
CDR3: CASSAQGLTGNTIYF

D: -
size: -
J: TRBJ2-1
V: TRBV7-8
DNA: TGTGCCAGCAGCTGGACTGGGGTTGAGCAGTTCTTC
CDR3: CASSWTGVEQFF

D: TRBD1
size: -
J: TRBJ1-1
V: TRBV9
DNA: TGTGCCAGCAGCCGTACAGGGGGCCCTCGCAGTGAAGCTTTCTTT
CDR3: CASSRTGGPRSEAFF

D: -
size: -
J: TRBJ2-3
V: TRBV6-5
DNA: TGTGCCAGCGGGAGGGGACAGGCTAGCACAGATACGCAGTATTTT
CDR3: CASGRGQASTDTQYF

D: -
size: -
J: TRBJ2-7
V: TRBV4-1
DNA: TGCGCCAGCAGCCAAGCCCCGTTATGGGGTGGGGAGTACGAGCAGTACTTC
CDR3: CASSQAPLWGGEYEQYF

D: -
size: -
J: TRBJ2-5
V: TRBV4-1
DNA: TGCGCCAGCAGCCAAAGCCCCTACCGGGACACGGAAGAGACCCAGTACTTC
CDR3: CASSQSPYRDTEETQYF